A single sample is the source of the 22 T cell receptor beta chains below, sequenced in a study of T cell responses to AZD1222 COVID-19 vaccine. Libraries were prepared by immunoSEQ multiplex PCR; TCRdb keeps only in-frame clonotypes and omits some of them. The sample consists of 120,000 or so clones, around 90% of them appearing once. The sample here was peripheral blood, taken on day 0 of AZD1222 vaccination. The source of these receptors is an adult in good health.

This clone appeared a few times. This chain uses TRBV12-3 or TRBV12-4 with TRBJ1-5, with 7 bases identical to TRBD1. The CDR3 is 13 residues long. The V and J ends lost 6 bases and 5 bases, in that order; junction bases with no gene match: 4. DNA for the CDR3: TGTGCCAGCAGCACAGGGGTGGATCAGCCCCAGCATTTT. Its translation is CASSTGVDQPQHF.

V gene TRBV18 combines with J gene TRBJ2-1; D unclear. Trimming shortened V by 0 bases and J by 4 bases, and 7 bases separated the two germline ends. Germline V gene lookup returns CDR1 KGHSH and CDR2 LQKENI. The CDR3 has 14 amino acids. CDR3 region: CASSPPSEYNEQFF. CDR3 DNA: TGTGCCAGCTCACCACCCTCTGAATACAATGAGCAGTTCTTC.

This chain uses TRBV6-6 with TRBJ2-1; D possibly corresponds to TRBD1 (6 bases). CDR3 length equals 15 residues. CDR1 and CDR2 from the germline V gene are MNHNY and SVGAGI (reference sequence). The germline V and J ends were trimmed by 0 bases and 6 bases, with 12 bases remaining between them. CDR3 loop: CASSYSLQGSNEQFF. CDR3 bases: TGTGCCAGCAGTTACTCGCTACAGGGATCCAATGAGCAGTTCTTC.

This clone was detected a few times. This chain links TRBV2 with TRBJ1-1; TRBD1 is a possible D gene (5 bases). Trimming left V 2 bases short and J 2 bases short, with 6 bases between. The CDR3 has 13 amino acids. Per germline, CDR1 SNHLY and CDR2 FYNNEI. CDR3 DNA: TGTGCCAGCAGTGAACAGGGAAACACTGAAGCTTTCTTT. Translating it yields CASSEQGNTEAFF. Supplemented by reference TRBV2 and TRBJ1-1, the full variable domain reads EPEVTQTPSHQVTQMGQEVILRCVPISNHLYFYWYRQILGQKVEFLVSFYNNEISEKSEIFDDQFSVERPDGSNFTLKIRSTKLEDSAMYFCASSEQGNTEAFFGQGTRLTVV.

The chain carries TRBV18 and TRBJ2-1; 8 bases map to TRBD2. Germline V gives CDR1 KGHSH, CDR2 LQKENI. With 3 bases clipped from V and 2 bases from J, the junction kept 9 bases outside the gene matches. CDR3 length equals 17 residues. The CDR3 spells CASSPSRREGPYNEQFF. CDR3 DNA sequence: TGTGCCAGCTCACCGTCTCGTCGGGAGGGCCCCTACAATGAGCAGTTCTTC.

The chain combines TRBV10-3 with TRBJ2-1; D uncertain. V was trimmed by 0 bases and J by 7 bases, leaving 10 bases between them. Looked up from germline, CDR1 is ENHRY and CDR2 is SYGVKD. The CDR3 runs to 14 residues. The CDR3 region is CAISESVVVNEQFF. The CDR3 nucleotides read TGTGCCATCAGTGAGTCTGTCGTAGTGAATGAGCAGTTCTTC.

The V gene is TRBV6-1, the J gene TRBJ1-5; D may be TRBD1 (5 bases). CDR1 is MNHNS, CDR2 SASEGT, per germline. This CDR3 comprises 14 residues. The V and J ends lost 1 base and 6 bases respectively, with 10 bases between them. The CDR3 region has the DNA TGTGCCAGCAGTGAAGGCGTCGGGGGTCAGCCCCAGCATTTT. Translation gives CASSEGVGGQPQHF.

The chain couples TRBV7-2 to TRBJ1-2; D ambiguous. This CDR3 spans 13 amino acids. The germline V gene has CDR1 SGHTA and CDR2 FQGNSA. V lost 4 bases to trimming and J lost 1 base, with 7 bases between them. The CDR3 region is CASSSVINYGYTF. The CDR3 DNA reads TGTGCCAGCAGCTCGGTTATTAACTATGGCTACACCTTC.

This clone showed up just once. The rearrangement uses TRBV27 and TRBJ1-1; 7 bases map to TRBD1. With V trimmed by 1 base and J by 7 bases, 6 bases remained unmatched. Germline V lookup: CDR1 MNHEY, CDR2 SMNVEV (reference sequence). The CDR3 is 14 amino acids. CDR3 coding DNA: TGTGCCAGCAGTTTATTCGGGACAGACCATGAAGCTTTCTTT. Translating it yields CASSLFGTDHEAFF.

J is TRBJ1-1 and V is TRBV6-5; 7 nucleotides line up with TRBD1. The CDR3 consists of 15 residues. Germline assignment: CDR1 MNHEY and CDR2 SVGAGI. J gave up 4 bases and V 4 bases, and 9 bases lay outside the gene matches. CDR3 DNA sequence: TGTGCCAGCAGTTGGGGAGGGGGCGAGGGCACTGAAGCTTTCTTT. Protein product: CASSWGGGEGTEAFF.

The CDR3 spells CASSTILWGSETEAFF. The CDR3 bases are TGTGCCAGTAGTACGATATTATGGGGTTCGGAGACTGAAGCTTTCTTT. The V and J genes are TRBV19 and TRBJ1-1, with D hard to call. Germline V gene sequence: CDR1 LNHDA, CDR2 SQIVND (reference sequence). V dropped 4 bases and J dropped 5 bases, with 20 bases sitting between them. CDR3 length: 16 residues.

Here the CDR3 DNA reads TGTGCCAGCAACCCACTGGGGGGGAACACCGGGGAGCTGTTTTTT. This codes for CASNPLGGNTGELFF. This sequence joins TRBV11-2 and TRBJ2-2, with a tentative D call TRBD2 (6 bases). Germline V gives CDR1 SGHAT, CDR2 FQNNGV. V lost 7 bases to trimming and J lost 1 base, with 13 bases between them. This CDR3 has 15 amino acids.

The chain joins TRBV19 to TRBJ1-5, with D perhaps TRBD1 (6 bases). In germline, CDR1 is LNHDA, CDR2 SQIVND (reference sequence). V gave up 3 bases and J gave up 0 bases, with 9 bases separating them. This CDR3 has 15 amino acids. For the CDR3, the DNA is TGTGCCAGTAGTATTAGGACAGATAGCAATCAGCCCCAGCATTTT. This gives the protein CASSIRTDSNQPQHF.

The J gene is TRBJ2-7, the V gene TRBV6-5; 7 bases agree with TRBD1. V lost 6 bases and J lost 4; bases outside the gene matches: 9. This CDR3 has 14 amino acids. From germline, CDR1 is MNHEY and CDR2 SVGAGI. The CDR3 DNA sequence: TGTGCCAGCAGCCGGGACAGTACCTGGTACGAGCAGTACTTC. Amino acids: CASSRDSTWYEQYF.

This chain connects TRBV18 to TRBJ1-5; TRBD1 aligns across 8 bases. Germline V CDR1 and CDR2: KGHSH, LQKENI. Trimming at V came to 4 bases and at J to 2 bases, leaving 4 bases not matched to a gene. The CDR3 spans 15 residues. The CDR3 DNA sequence: TGTGCCAGCTCACTTTCGACAGGGGGCAATCAGCCCCAGCATTTT. Its protein is CASSLSTGGNQPQHF.

The rearrangement uses TRBV6-5 and TRBJ1-1; D not resolved. The CDR3 is 15 amino acids. CDR1 is MNHEY and CDR2 is SVGAGI in the germline V gene. The germline V and J ends were trimmed by 6 bases and 3 bases, with 17 bases remaining between them. The CDR3 nucleotides are TGTGCCAGCAGGCTATATATATATGGGGACACTGAAGCTTTCTTT. Its protein is CASRLYIYGDTEAFF.

The chain carries TRBV9 and TRBJ2-7, with 7 positions matching TRBD2. CDR3 length equals 16 residues. Germline CDR1 SGDLS, CDR2 YYNGEE. With V trimmed by 3 bases and J by 0 bases, 9 bases remained unmatched. The CDR3 region has the DNA TGTGCCAGCAGCGGATCTAGCGGATCTGGCTCCTACGAGCAGTACTTC. This encodes CASSGSSGSGSYEQYF.

The CDR3 protein is CASSKEQDSEEQFF. CDR3 bases: TGTGCCAGCAGCAAAGAACAGGACAGTGAGGAGCAGTTCTTC. The gene calls are TRBV21-1 and TRBJ2-1; no check of the table's D call, TRBD1, against the DNA was made. TRBV21-1 is a pseudogene. CDR3 length: 14 residues.

V gene TRBV5-4 combines with J gene TRBJ2-1; D not certain. Trimming shortened V by 5 bases and J by 5 bases, and 11 bases separated the two germline ends. Germline CDR1 is SGHNT and CDR2 is YYREEE (reference sequence). The CDR3 runs 13 residues. CDR3 loop: CASSIVEHNEQFF. CDR3 coding DNA: TGTGCCAGCAGTATTGTAGAGCACAATGAGCAGTTCTTC.

V and J are TRBV4-2 and TRBJ2-7; TRBD2 agrees at 10 bases. CDR1 and CDR2 (germline): LGHNA, YNFKEQ. This CDR3 region has 18 residues. J lost 6 bases, V lost 1 base, and 15 bases had no gene match. This CDR3 reads CASSQAPSGSDIFSEQYF. CDR3 in DNA: TGTGCCAGCAGCCAAGCACCTAGCGGGAGCGACATTTTCTCCGAGCAGTACTTC.

The chain links TRBV11-2 to TRBJ1-1; no clear D. Germline V lookup: CDR1 SGHAT, CDR2 FQNNGV. Trimming stripped 3 bases from V and 5 bases from J, with 16 bases between. This CDR3 contains 15 residues. CDR3 protein: CASSFRPTSGTEAFF. In DNA form, the CDR3 reads TGTGCCAGCAGCTTCCGGCCAACCTCGGGGACTGAAGCTTTCTTT.

The J gene is TRBJ2-3, the V gene TRBV2; D possibly matches TRBD1 or TRBD2 (5 bases each). CDR1 is SNHLY and CDR2 is FYNNEI in the germline V gene. This CDR3 contains 17 residues. Between the trimmed V and J ends, which lost 3 bases and 2 bases, there was a span of 18 bases. Here the CDR3 reads CASSDPFRGPTTDTQYF. The DNA of the CDR3 is TGTGCCAGCAGTGACCCTTTTCGGGGCCCGACCACAGATACGCAGTATTTT. Combining the CDR3 with reference TRBV2 and TRBJ2-3 gives the whole variable domain EPEVTQTPSHQVTQMGQEVILRCVPISNHLYFYWYRQILGQKVEFLVSFYNNEISEKSEIFDDQFSVERPDGSNFTLKIRSTKLEDSAMYFCASSDPFRGPTTDTQYFGPGTRLTVL.